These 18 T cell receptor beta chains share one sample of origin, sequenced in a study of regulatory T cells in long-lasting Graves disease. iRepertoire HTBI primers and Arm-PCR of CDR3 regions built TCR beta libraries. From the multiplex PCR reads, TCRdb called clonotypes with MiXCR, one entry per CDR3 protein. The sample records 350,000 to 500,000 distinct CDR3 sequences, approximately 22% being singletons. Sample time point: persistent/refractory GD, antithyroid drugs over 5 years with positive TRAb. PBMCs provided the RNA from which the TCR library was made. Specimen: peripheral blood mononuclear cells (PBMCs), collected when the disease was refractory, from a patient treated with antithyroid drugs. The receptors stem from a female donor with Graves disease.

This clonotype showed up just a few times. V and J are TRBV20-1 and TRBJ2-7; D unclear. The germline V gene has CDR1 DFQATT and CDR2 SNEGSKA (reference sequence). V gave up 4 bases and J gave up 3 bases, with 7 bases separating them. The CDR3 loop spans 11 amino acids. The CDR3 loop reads CSAKRNYEQYF. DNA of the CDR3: TGCAGTGCTAAGCGAAACTACGAGCAGTACTTC.

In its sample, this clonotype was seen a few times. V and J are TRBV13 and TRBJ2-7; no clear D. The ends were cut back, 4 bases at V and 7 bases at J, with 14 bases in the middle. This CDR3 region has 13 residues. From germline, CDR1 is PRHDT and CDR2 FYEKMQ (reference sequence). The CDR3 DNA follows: TGTGCCAGCAGCTCCTCAGAGATGGGGGAGCAGTACTTC. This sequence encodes CASSSSEMGEQYF.

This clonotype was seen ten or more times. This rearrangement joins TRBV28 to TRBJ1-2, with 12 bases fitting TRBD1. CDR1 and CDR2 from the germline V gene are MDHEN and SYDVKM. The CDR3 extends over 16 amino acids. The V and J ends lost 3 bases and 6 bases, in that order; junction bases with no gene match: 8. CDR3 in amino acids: CASSFASGTGGHGYTF. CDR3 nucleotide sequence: TGTGCCAGCAGTTTCGCCTCCGGGACAGGGGGCCATGGCTACACCTTC.

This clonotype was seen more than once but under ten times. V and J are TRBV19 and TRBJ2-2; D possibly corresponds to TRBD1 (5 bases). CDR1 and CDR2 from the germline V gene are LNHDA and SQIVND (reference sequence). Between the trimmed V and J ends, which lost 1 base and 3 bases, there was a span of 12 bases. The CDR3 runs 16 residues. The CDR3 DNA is TGTGCCAGTAGTATAGGGGCAGGGAAGGACACCGGGGAGCTGTTTTTT. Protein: CASSIGAGKDTGELFF.

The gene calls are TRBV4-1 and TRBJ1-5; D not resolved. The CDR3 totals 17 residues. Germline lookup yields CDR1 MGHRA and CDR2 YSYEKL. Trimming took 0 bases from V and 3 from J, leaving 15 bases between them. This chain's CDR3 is CASSQDPRTANNQPQHF. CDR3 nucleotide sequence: TGCGCCAGCAGCCAAGATCCGAGAACAGCCAACAATCAGCCCCAGCATTTT.

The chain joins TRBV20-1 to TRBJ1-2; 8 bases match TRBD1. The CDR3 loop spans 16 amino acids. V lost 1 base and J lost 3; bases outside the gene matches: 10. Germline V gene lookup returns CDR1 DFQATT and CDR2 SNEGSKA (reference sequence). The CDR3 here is CSARAQPGQVYYGYTF. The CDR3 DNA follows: TGCAGTGCTAGAGCCCAGCCGGGACAGGTCTACTATGGCTACACCTTC.

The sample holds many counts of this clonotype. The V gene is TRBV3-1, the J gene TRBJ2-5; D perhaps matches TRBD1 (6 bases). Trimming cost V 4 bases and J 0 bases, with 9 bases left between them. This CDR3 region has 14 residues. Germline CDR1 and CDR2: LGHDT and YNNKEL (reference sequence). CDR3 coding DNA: TGTGCCAGCAGCCTACAGGGTTACCAAGAGACCCAGTACTTC. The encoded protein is CASSLQGYQETQYF.

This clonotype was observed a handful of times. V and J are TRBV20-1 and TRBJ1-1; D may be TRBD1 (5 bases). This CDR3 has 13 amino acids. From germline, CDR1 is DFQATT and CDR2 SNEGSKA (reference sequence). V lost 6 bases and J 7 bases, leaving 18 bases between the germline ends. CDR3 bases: TGCAGTGCCGGGAAGGGGTATTCAAGTGAAGCTTTCTTT. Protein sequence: CSAGKGYSSEAFF.

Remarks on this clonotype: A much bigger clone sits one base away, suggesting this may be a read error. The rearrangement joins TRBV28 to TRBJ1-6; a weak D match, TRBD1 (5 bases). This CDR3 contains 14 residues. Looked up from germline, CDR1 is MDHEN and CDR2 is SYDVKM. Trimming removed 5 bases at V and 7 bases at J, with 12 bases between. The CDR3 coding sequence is TGTGCCAGCAGTCGCAGGGTGACGAATTCACCCCTCCACTTT. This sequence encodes CASSRRVTNSPLHF.

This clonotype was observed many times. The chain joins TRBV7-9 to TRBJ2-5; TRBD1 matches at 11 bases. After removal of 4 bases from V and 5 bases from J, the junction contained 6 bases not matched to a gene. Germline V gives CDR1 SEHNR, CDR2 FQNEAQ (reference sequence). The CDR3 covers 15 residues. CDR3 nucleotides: TGTGCCAGCAGCTGGGGGACAGGGGGTTTGGAGACCCAGTACTTC. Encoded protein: CASSWGTGGLETQYF.

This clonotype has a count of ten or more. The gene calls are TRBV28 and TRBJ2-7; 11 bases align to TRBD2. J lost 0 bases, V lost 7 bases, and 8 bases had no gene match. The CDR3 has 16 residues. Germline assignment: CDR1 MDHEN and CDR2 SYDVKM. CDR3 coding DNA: TGTGCCAGCACTGGGACTAGCGGACTTAGCTCCTACGAGCAGTACTTC. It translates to CASTGTSGLSSYEQYF.

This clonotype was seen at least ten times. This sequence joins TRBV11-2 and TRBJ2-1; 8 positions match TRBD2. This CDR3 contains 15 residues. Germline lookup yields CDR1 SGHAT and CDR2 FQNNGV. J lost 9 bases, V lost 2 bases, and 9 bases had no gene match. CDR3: CASSLQGGSGSEQFF. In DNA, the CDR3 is TGTGCCAGCAGCTTACAGGGCGGGAGCGGGAGTGAGCAGTTCTTC.

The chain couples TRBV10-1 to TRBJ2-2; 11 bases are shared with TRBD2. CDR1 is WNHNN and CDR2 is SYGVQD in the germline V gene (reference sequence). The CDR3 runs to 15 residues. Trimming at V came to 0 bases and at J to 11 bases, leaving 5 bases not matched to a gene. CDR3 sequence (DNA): TGCGCCAGCAGTGAGTCTTTACTAGCGGGAGTCGAGCTGTTTTTT. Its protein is CASSESLLAGVELFF.

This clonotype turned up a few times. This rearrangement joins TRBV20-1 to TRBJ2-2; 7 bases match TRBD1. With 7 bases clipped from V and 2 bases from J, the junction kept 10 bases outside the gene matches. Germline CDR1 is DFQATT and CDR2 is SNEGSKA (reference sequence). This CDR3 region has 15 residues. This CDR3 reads CSGRGGRGNTGELFF. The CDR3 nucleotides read TGCAGTGGAAGAGGGGGCCGGGGAAACACCGGGGAGCTGTTTTTT.

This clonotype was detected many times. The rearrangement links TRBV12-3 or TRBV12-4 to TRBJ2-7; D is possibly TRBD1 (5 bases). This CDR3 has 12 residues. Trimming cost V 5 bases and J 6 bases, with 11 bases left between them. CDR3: CASSLTVGEQYF. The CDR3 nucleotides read TGTGCCAGCAGTCTGACAGTGGGCGAGCAGTACTTC.

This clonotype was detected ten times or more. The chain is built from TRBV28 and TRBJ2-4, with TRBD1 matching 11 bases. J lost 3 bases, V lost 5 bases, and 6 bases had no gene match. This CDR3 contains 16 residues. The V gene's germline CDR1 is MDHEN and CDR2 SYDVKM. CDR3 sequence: CASSRPGQGDKNIQYF. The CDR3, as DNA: TGTGCCAGCAGTCGTCCGGGACAGGGGGACAAAAACATTCAGTACTTC.

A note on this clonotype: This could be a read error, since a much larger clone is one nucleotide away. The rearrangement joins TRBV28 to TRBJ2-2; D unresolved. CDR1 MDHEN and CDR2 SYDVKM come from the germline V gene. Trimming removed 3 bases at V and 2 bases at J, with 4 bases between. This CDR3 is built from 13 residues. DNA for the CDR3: TGTGCCAGCAGTTTTGATAACACCGGGGAGCTGTTTTTT. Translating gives CASSFDNTGELFF.

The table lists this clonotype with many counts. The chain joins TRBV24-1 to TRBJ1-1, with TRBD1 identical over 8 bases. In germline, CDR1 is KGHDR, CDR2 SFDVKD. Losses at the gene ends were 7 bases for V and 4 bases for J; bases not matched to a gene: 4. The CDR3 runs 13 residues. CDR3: CATRHGQGTEAFF. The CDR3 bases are TGTGCCACCAGACACGGACAGGGCACTGAAGCTTTCTTT.